The rows below give T cell receptor beta chains drawn from one sample of a study of sequential checkpoint blockade in melanoma. Profiling relied on immunoSEQ multiplex PCR, and the TCRdb table lists in-frame clones only, not all of them. This sample yields several thousand clones, of which approximately 56% are seen a single time; about 41% belongs to the top ten. The sequencing here drew on CD8+ T cells sorted from blood (inferred from file names), taken from a patient given nivolumab and ipilimumab in sequence. These receptor sequences come from a human donor with melanoma. Each CDR3 is given without its conserved first and last residue.

v_gene | CDR3aa
TRBV7-8 | ASSLDQGASPLH
TRBV7-6 | ASGSGGGTNEKLF
TRBV2 | ASTGYSNQPQH
TRBV6-6 | ASSYGLAGIDNEQF
TRBV29-1 | SVLTGDGYGYT
TRBV9 | ASSADAGSGNTIY
TRBV9 | ASSVGGGTAGSTYGYT
TRBV4-3 | ASSQDIRALYNEQF
TRBV4-2 | ASSQAGGTSGGNIQY
TRBV28 | ASTRGRGNNSPLH
TRBV4-1 | ASSQDLRGLAGGTYTDTQY
TRBV4-3 | ASSQEWGPTNEKLF
TRBV4-3 | ASSQEGTGEQY
TRBV19 | ATMDRESGNEQF
TRBV10-2 | ASSETGYIDGYT
TRBV29-1 | SVEDLGQEIYGYT
TRBV9 | ASSVGEGQPQH
TRBV6-5 | ASSVQGAFTDTQY
TRBV5-4 | ASSLFAGGMYNEQF
TRBV27 | ASSLYGPSNYGYT
TRBV4-2 | ASSLDHGGGETQY
TRBV15 | ATSRGQSTDTQY
TRBV5-1 | ASSLGQGRPLQETQY
TRBV7-9 | ASSPERGDTEAF
TRBV9 | ASSVTPTYEQY
TRBV2 | ASSPGYEQY
TRBV7-6 | ASSLAGGRETQY
TRBV4-3 | ASSQGAGGYEQY
TRBV5-1 | ASSLAPGDNSPLH
TRBV4-2 | ASSQDASGGTGELF
TRBV7-2 | ASSYDRVEQY
TRBV5-1 | ASSFGTAYGYT
TRBV9 | ASSSTSGDYEQY
TRBV6-6 | ASSNRKNIQY
TRBV7-8 | ASSLRAGQDYGYT
TRBV9 | ASSVGDPGETQY
TRBV9 | ASSASGGGAGETQY
TRBV30 | AWSPGTGSHEQY
TRBV4-3 | ASSQDVSSGGANEQF
TRBV2 | ASSGTGSFSGNTIY
TRBV2 | ASSTGVFSYNSPLH
TRBV9 | ASSVPRTGIETQY
TRBV9 | ASSVGGGLDNEQF
TRBV4-1 | ASRAGVLTDTQY